This T cell receptor beta chain emerged from a study of cytomegalovirus exposure and HLA in healthy donors (dated by TCRdb to the late 2010s). Broadly, across the study: An earlier analysis of 587 of the donors reported 250 to 300 Gb of sequence data and 117 million unique TCR beta sequences obtained from some 200 million T cells. Around 320 gigabases of sequencing data and 70 million to 100 million unique TCR sequences were included in an early release covering several hundred HLA-typed donors. Of the 398 genotyped donors, approximately 80% fell in the genetic ancestry cluster associated with self-reported Caucasian donors. The study aimed to test whether signatures of past pathogen exposure could be identified by cataloging public T cell receptors. The study used immunosequencing to profile the T cell repertoires of 666 subjects and linked those repertoires to cytomegalovirus serostatus. Besides the first cohort of under 700 subjects, a separate validation cohort made up of over 100 different subjects was used. To predict cytomegalovirus infection status, the study combined high-throughput TCR immunosequencing, statistical association of individual TCRs with disease status, and machine learning. In a later analysis, previously published TCR beta repertoires from 666 donors were re-analyzed and high-resolution HLA genotyping was added so that TCR occurrence patterns could be studied. Rather than drawing on any new phenotypic data, the later analysis identified candidate immune exposures from TCR beta sequences and the way those sequences occurred across donors. To decide whether each TCR beta V gene segment behaved as functional or pseudogenic, an earlier analysis of over 500 of the donors relied on high-throughput TCR beta sequencing. Alongside the repertoire data, information on donor age, sex, ethnicity and CMV serostatus was compiled. A later genetic analysis used genome-wide SNP genotypes for about 60% of the roughly 700 donors, treating that subset as a discovery cohort. Every repertoire in the discovery cohort had been generated on one and the same sequencing platform. HLA typing covered class I and class II loci at four-digit resolution. Typing coverage differed by locus: A, B, C, DRB1 and DQB1 were typed in roughly 629-640 donors, DQA1 in 522, DPA1 in 600 to 610, and DPB1 in just under 480. Roughly five DR-DQ haplotypes were handled as single units for association and clustering, since linkage in the cohort was strong. Among 398 genotyped donors of the cohort, an average of around 250,000 unique TCR beta nucleotide sequences was sequenced per donor, of which about 19% were non-productive.

From its cysteine to its phenylalanine, the CDR3 spans 13 amino acids. Just the 39-base CDR3 DNA is kept, in frame starting at base 1. As encoded in the germline V gene, CDR1 is SGHRS while CDR2 is YFSETQ. The trim is 0 bases for V and 8 bases for J, with a gap of 11 bases between the germline ends. The library was produced with the immunoSEQ multiplex PCR assay. The multiplex PCR relied on a mix of 60 forward primers for TCR Vbeta segments and 13 reverse primers for TCR Jbeta segments. Amplification of the CDR3 region of rearranged TCR beta genes was performed with a multiplex PCR assay on genomic DNA. The amplified TCR beta libraries were sequenced on the Illumina HiSeq System as 87-base-pair reads. In the original analysis: A later analysis tallied around 82 million unique TCR beta chains across the 660 or so repertoires, and about 10 million of those chains were shared by two or more donors. To remove PCR and sequencing errors, raw reads were error-corrected and collapsed into unique sequences using a nearest-neighbor algorithm that merged closely related sequences. To assign V, D and J gene segments, CDR3 sequences were aligned to IMGT reference sequences. For a sequence to be retained, at least a six-nucleotide match to both a V gene segment and a J gene segment was required. Rearrangements were called productive when the CDR3 lacked stop codons and stayed in frame with V and J; all others were non-productive. CDR3 was defined according to IMGT convention as the region running from the second conserved V-encoded cysteine to the conserved J-encoded phenylalanine. In an earlier analysis of around 540 of the donors, sequences lacking an unambiguous match to a single V gene segment were excluded. In an earlier analysis of some 590 of the donors, a V segment was called functional when productive rearrangements were above 56.7%, and segregating when the standard deviation between donors exceeded 5%. To diagnose cytomegalovirus status from the catalog of TCR beta chain sequences, a statistical classification framework was built. A later analysis assigned V and J genes by comparing TCR nucleotide sequences with IMGT/GENE-DB human TR gene sequences. A later analysis assigned CDR3 sequences and most-parsimonious VDJ recombination scenarios with the TCRdist pipeline. A later analysis defined each TCR beta chain by its CDR3 amino acid sequence plus V-gene family, and excluded reads lacking a unique V-gene family. To address suspected cross-contamination and a sequencing artifact, a later analysis removed some 620 highly shared, low-generation-probability nucleotide sequences. In a later analysis, a clonal expansion index for each public chain was calculated from normalized within-repertoire ranks of inferred template counts. In a later analysis, generation probabilities were computed using a VDJ recombination model fitted to out-of-frame rearrangements, and the results were checked against IGoR. A later analysis scored TCR-TCR, TCR-HLA and TCR-CMV co-occurrence with hypergeometric tests, applying a repertoire-size bias correction to TCR pairs. A later analysis estimated false discovery rates by permuting HLA or CMV assignments 20 times. In a later analysis, co-occurring TCRs were grouped using DBSCAN, and TCRdist sequence similarity was added for clustering within HLA-allele-positive subsets. Repertoires with fewer than 30,000 or more than 120,000 public chains, plus five repertoires with anomalous nucleotide sharing, were excluded from co-occurrence clustering. In its TCRdb copy, this immuneACCESS table keeps in-frame sequences only and misses some clones. Where compared with another copy, unresolved V genes explain less than half of these, and the others have no known cause. The V and J calls and clone size come from that table; D and trimming were worked out from the DNA. The sample profile shows roughly 230,000 clones; around 90% of them were found once. 1.7% of the sample is taken by the ten largest.

The cohort comprised more than 550 healthy bone marrow donors. Cohort members were all nominally healthy when sampled, although unrecorded immune exposures were likely present. The donor was CMV seronegative and was included in the group of 352 seronegative cohort members. A peripheral blood sample was collected from each donor, and TCR beta sequencing was performed on peripheral blood mononuclear cells. The Qiagen DNeasy Blood Extraction Kit was used to extract genomic DNA from the blood cell samples. General study outcomes and caveats: An association between a missense DCLRE1C variant and V-gene and J-gene trimming of TCR beta chains was found in a later genetic analysis and replicated in an independent cohort. Compared with the roughly 600-donor mean, donors in an Asian-associated ancestry cluster had fewer N-insertions in productive TCRs, according to a later genetic analysis. Assigning TCR associations to individual alleles was difficult when HLA alleles, especially DR and DQ, strongly co-occurred. A later analysis found that HLA-associated TCR beta chains were more clonally expanded and had lower generation probabilities than equally common non-associated chains. Several of the top co-occurrence clusters appeared to be linked to parvovirus B19, influenza, CMV and Epstein-Barr virus, according to a later analysis. A further reported finding was that TCR beta sequences accurately predicted the HLA-A and HLA-B alleles for most subjects in the first cohort. Some IMGT-functional V segments, including TRBV6-2 and TRBV6-3, could not be distinguished by the 87-base-pair reads and were therefore excluded. For the cohort, immune exposure information was limited to CMV serostatus. A cluster of highly shared sequence variants was judged likely to be a technical artifact of the sequencing pipeline. In a later analysis, some 18,000 TCR beta sequences were associated with specific HLA alleles at a false discovery rate of 0.05. A total of some 180 TCR beta chains were listed by the study as associated with cytomegalovirus. Most TCR sequences were observed very rarely across donors, whereas some public TCRs were present in many individuals. Roughly uniform sequencing depth across donors was assumed in presence/absence analyses, although this assumption may not hold. In a later analysis, TCR association rates were found to vary across HLA loci, with the most associated TCRs seen for DRB1 alleles and the fewest for HLA-C alleles. Roughly 15 rarely observed V segments, including chromosome 9 orphons, were excluded from the earlier analysis of about 500 of the donors because counts were too low. Correlated functional status among segregating V segments might be attributable to linkage disequilibrium, but an unknown experimental factor could not be ruled out. The classifier was reported to diagnose cytomegalovirus status with high specificity and sensitivity in both the original and validation cohorts. HLA typing was unavailable for some donors at each locus, so association tests used only the typed subset. A later analysis found that most CMV-associated TCR beta chains appeared HLA-restricted, with HLA associations seemingly driven largely by CMV exposure. In an earlier analysis of more than 500 of the donors, most TCR beta V segments appeared in productive rearrangements about 90% or about 30% of the time, broadly matching IMGT annotations. According to the authors, the approach could potentially be generalized to other disease states and immunological phenotypes. In vitro tests confirmed that three of the cytomegalovirus-associated TCR beta chains recognize cytomegalovirus antigens. The cohort was sequenced for TCR beta chains only, and without alpha or paired-chain data the features that could be detected were limited.

With respect to this clone: The clone's antigen remains unknown. No base quality information exists; no much larger clone differs at one position.

The sequencing input was PBMCs. The clonotype comes from a girl aged 2-10 years in good health and CMV-seronegative. The V and J genes are TRBV5-1 and TRBJ1-2; the D gene is perhaps TRBD1, from 5 matching bases. The CDR3 protein sequence reads: CASSLVVREGYTF. The nucleotide sequence reads as follows: TGCGCCAGCAGCTTGGTGGTCAGGGAAGGCTACACCTTC.